A single sample gave rise to the 25 T cell receptor beta chains below, sequenced in a study of blood T cell repertoires in COVID-19. Clones were sequenced by immunoSEQ multiplex PCR, and TCRdb holds only the in-frame ones, with some missing. The sample carries about 24,000 clones, about nine tenths recorded once. Sequenced sample: peripheral blood. Receptor source: a woman aged 70 to 79 with active COVID-19.

The rearrangement uses TRBV2 and TRBJ2-7; D remains ambiguous. Per germline, CDR1 SNHLY and CDR2 FYNNEI. There are 12 residues in the CDR3. V shed 6 bases and J shed 3 bases, with 9 bases lying between them. The CDR3 bases are TGTGCCAGCAGGCCTAACAGCTACGAGCAGTACTTC. Translation: CASRPNSYEQYF.

The gene calls are TRBV24-1 and TRBJ1-5, with 7 nucleotides matching TRBD1. This CDR3 spans 12 amino acids. The J segment lost 11 bases and the V segment lost 3 bases, leaving 3 bases of the junction unmatched. The germline gives CDR1 KGHDR, CDR2 SFDVKD. The CDR3: CATSDPQGSQHF. CDR3 DNA: TGTGCCACCAGTGATCCACAGGGGTCCCAGCATTTT.

This chain connects TRBV18 to TRBJ1-5, with 7 bases lining up with TRBD1. The CDR3 consists of 18 residues. The V segment lost 4 bases and the J segment 5 bases; nucleotides outside the gene matches: 17. CDR1 and CDR2 from the germline V gene are KGHSH and LQKENI. In DNA form, the CDR3 reads TGTGCCAGCTCACTAAACCGACAGGGCAGGGGTTTAGATCAGCCCCAGCATTTT. It is translated as CASSLNRQGRGLDQPQHF.

The rearrangement joins TRBV5-4 to TRBJ2-1; 11 nucleotides line up with TRBD2. Looked up from germline, CDR1 is SGHNT and CDR2 is YYREEE (reference sequence). This CDR3 comprises 15 residues. The V segment lost 1 base and the J segment 4 bases; nucleotides outside the gene matches: 1. CDR3 in amino acids: CASSLTSGGYNEQFF. CDR3 coding DNA: TGTGCCAGCAGCTTGACTAGCGGGGGTTACAATGAGCAGTTCTTC.

This chain joins TRBV7-6 and TRBJ1-3; 8 nucleotides align to TRBD1. Germline V gene sequence: CDR1 SGHVS, CDR2 FNYEAQ. V lost 5 bases, J lost 0 bases, and 9 bases stayed unmatched. The CDR3 runs to 17 residues. CDR3 nucleotides: TGTGCCAGCAGCCCCGGACAGGGTGCCTTCTCTGGAAACACCATATATTTT. It is translated as CASSPGQGAFSGNTIYF.

The chain employs TRBV7-9 and TRBJ1-5; 7 bases line up with TRBD1. After removal of 5 bases from V and 6 bases from J, the junction contained 7 bases not matched to a gene. CDR1 is SEHNR and CDR2 is FQNEAQ in the germline V gene (reference sequence). CDR3 length: 14 residues. In DNA form, the CDR3 reads TGTGCCAGCAGCGGGTCCGGGACAGTTCAGCCCCAGCATTTT. Encoded protein: CASSGSGTVQPQHF.

The V and J genes are TRBV11-3 and TRBJ2-1; 13 nucleotides line up with TRBD2. J was trimmed by 7 bases and V by 5 bases; bases with no gene match: 11. Per the germline V gene, CDR1 is SGHNT and CDR2 is YENEEA. The CDR3 totals 17 residues. The CDR3: CASSRTMGTSGVNEQFF. CDR3 coding DNA: TGTGCCAGCAGCAGGACGATGGGGACTAGCGGGGTTAATGAGCAGTTCTTC.

This clone was detected a few times. The V and J genes are TRBV7-9 and TRBJ1-2; a weak D match, TRBD1 (5 bases). Deletions cut 5 bases from V and 4 bases from J, with 14 bases between. This CDR3 has 14 amino acids. Germline loops: CDR1 SEHNR, CDR2 FQNEAQ (reference sequence). The CDR3 sequence: CASSPQGGSYGYTF. The CDR3 region has the DNA TGTGCCAGCAGCCCTCAGGGCGGATCCTATGGCTACACCTTC.

The rearrangement joins TRBV10-3 to TRBJ1-5, with 8 nucleotides matching TRBD1. The CDR3 extends over 15 amino acids. Germline CDR1 ENHRY, CDR2 SYGVKD. V dropped 0 bases and J dropped 7; count of bases not matched to a gene: 5. The CDR3 bases are TGTGCCATCAGTGAGTCGGGACAGGTGTACCAGCCCCAGCATTTT. Its protein is CAISESGQVYQPQHF.

The rearrangement joins TRBV2 to TRBJ2-7; possibly TRBD1 for D (6 bases). V lost 9 bases, J lost 7 bases, and 28 bases lay in between. The V gene's germline CDR1 is SNHLY and CDR2 FYNNEI. The CDR3 has 16 residues. This CDR3 reads CASTPWQGRPTREQYF. The CDR3, as DNA: TGTGCCAGTACCCCGTGGCAGGGGCGGCCTACTAGGGAGCAGTACTTC.

V and J are TRBV3-1 (or the pseudogene TRBV3-2) and TRBJ2-3; 8 positions match TRBD2. Unmatched junction bases numbered 4, after V lost 0 bases and J lost 2 bases. Germline CDR1 reads LGHDT; CDR2 reads YNNKEL (reference sequence). The CDR3 sequence is 16 residues long. CDR3 region: CASSQDVAGNTDTQYF. CDR3 bases: TGTGCCAGCAGCCAAGACGTAGCGGGGAACACAGATACGCAGTATTTT.

The chain couples TRBV5-4 to TRBJ2-2, with D perhaps TRBD1 (6 bases). In germline, CDR1 is SGHNT, CDR2 YYREEE (reference sequence). Trimming removed 3 bases at V and 4 bases at J, with 13 bases between. This CDR3 contains 15 residues. Here the CDR3 DNA reads TGTGCCAGCAGCTGGGCCTTGGGGGCCACCGGGGAGCTGTTTTTT. It is translated as CASSWALGATGELFF.

The chain is built from TRBV7-2 and TRBJ1-5; weak D call: TRBD1 (5 bases). Trimming removed 3 bases at V and 3 bases at J, with 9 bases between. Looked up from germline, CDR1 is SGHTA and CDR2 is FQGNSA. CDR3 size: 14 residues. CDR3 protein: CASSFGGDNQPQHF. In DNA, the CDR3 is TGTGCCAGCAGCTTCGGGGGGGACAATCAGCCCCAGCATTTT.

This clone was detected a few times. The chain is built from TRBV7-2 and TRBJ1-5; D might be TRBD1 (6 bases). This CDR3 is built from 13 residues. Germline V gives CDR1 SGHTA, CDR2 FQGNSA. With 5 bases removed from V and 9 bases from J, the gap between germline ends came to 14 bases. CDR3 protein: CASSVRQDLPQHF. In nucleotides, the CDR3 is TGTGCCAGCAGCGTCCGACAGGATTTGCCCCAGCATTTT.

The J gene is TRBJ1-1, the V gene TRBV6-2 or TRBV6-3; tentative D call: TRBD1 (6 bases). The V end lost 3 bases, the J end lost 4 bases, and 21 bases lay between the germline ends. Germline CDR1 MNHEY, CDR2 SVGEGT. CDR3 size: 17 residues. CDR3 coding DNA: TGTGCCAGCAGTTATAGTCTTGGAGGCGGCAGGGGCACTGAAGCTTTCTTT. The encoded protein is CASSYSLGGGRGTEAFF.

The V and J genes are TRBV5-6 and TRBJ2-3; maybe TRBD1 (6 bases). This CDR3 contains 13 residues. V lost 9 bases and J 2 bases, leaving 13 bases between the germline ends. The germline V gene has CDR1 SGHDT and CDR2 YYEEEE. The CDR3 DNA is TGTGCCAAGAGGGACAAACCCACAGATACGCAGTATTTT. It codes for CAKRDKPTDTQYF.

This chain joins TRBV6-5 and TRBJ2-2; TRBD1 matches 7 bases. The CDR3 loop spans 15 amino acids. The V segment lost 7 bases and the J segment 4 bases; nucleotides outside the gene matches: 9. The V gene's germline CDR1 is MNHEY and CDR2 SVGAGI. This chain's CDR3 is CASKGQDRATGELFF. CDR3 DNA sequence: TGTGCCAGCAAGGGCCAAGACAGGGCCACCGGGGAGCTGTTTTTT.

V is TRBV7-3 and J is TRBJ2-7, with D possibly being TRBD1 (6 bases). Trimming shortened V by 6 bases and J by 0 bases, and 12 bases separated the two germline ends. CDR1 is SGHTA and CDR2 is FQGTGA in the germline V gene. This CDR3 is built from 14 residues. The CDR3 DNA reads TGTGCCAGCAGGCAGGGGCCTAGCTCCTACGAGCAGTACTTC. Translation: CASRQGPSSYEQYF.

The rearrangement uses TRBV7-2 and TRBJ2-2, with TRBD1 identical over 10 bases. The germline gives CDR1 SGHTA, CDR2 FQGNSA. V lost 5 bases, J lost 5 bases, and 5 bases stayed unmatched. This CDR3 spans 15 amino acids. The CDR3, as DNA: TGTGCCAGCAGCACACGGACAGGGGGGACCGGGGAGCTGTTTTTT. Translation gives CASSTRTGGTGELFF.

The chain combines TRBV21-1 with TRBJ1-6; the table's D gene call, TRBD1, was not cross checked with the DNA. TRBV21-1 is shown as a pseudogene. This CDR3 has 15 residues. DNA of the CDR3: TGTGCCAGCAGCAAAGAGGGACAGCCAAATTCACCCCTCCACTTT. It encodes CASSKEGQPNSPLHF.

This rearrangement joins TRBV24-1 to TRBJ2-1; a weak D match, TRBD2 (6 bases). The CDR3 sequence is 14 residues long. Germline V lookup: CDR1 KGHDR, CDR2 SFDVKD. Between the trimmed V and J ends, which lost 4 bases and 7 bases, there was a span of 13 bases. CDR3 sequence (DNA): TGTGCCACCAGTGACCCACGGGACTGGAATGAGCAGTTCTTC. Its protein product is CATSDPRDWNEQFF.

This chain uses TRBV6-5 with TRBJ1-5, with TRBD1 identical over 8 bases. Germline values: CDR1 MNHEY, CDR2 SVGAGI. Losses at the gene ends were 5 bases for V and 3 bases for J; bases not matched to a gene: 3. The CDR3 has 14 amino acids. The CDR3 DNA reads as TGTGCCAGCAGTCGACAGGGGATCAATCAGCCCCAGCATTTT. Translating gives CASSRQGINQPQHF.

The V call is TRBV4-1, the J call TRBJ2-5; TRBD2 matches 8 bases. This CDR3 region has 14 residues. Germline V gives CDR1 MGHRA, CDR2 YSYEKL. V lost 4 bases and J lost 5; bases outside the gene matches: 6. This CDR3 is CASSLAGRGETQYF. CDR3 in DNA: TGCGCCAGCAGCCTAGCGGGGAGGGGGGAGACCCAGTACTTC.

The J gene is TRBJ2-1, the V gene TRBV5-4, with 8 bases lining up with TRBD2. Germline loops: CDR1 SGHNT, CDR2 YYREEE (reference sequence). The CDR3 contains 18 residues. The J segment lost 0 bases and the V segment lost 4 bases, leaving 12 bases of the junction unmatched. In DNA, the CDR3 is TGTGCCAGCAGCCCTGGGGGCGCGGGGGGAAGCTCCTACAATGAGCAGTTCTTC. Translation: CASSPGGAGGSSYNEQFF. Filled out from reference TRBV5-4 and TRBJ2-1, the complete variable domain reads ETGVTQSPTHLIKTRGQQVTLRCSSQSGHNTVSWYQQALGQGPQFIFQYYREEENGRGNFPPRFSGLQFPNYSSELNVNALELDDSALYLCASSPGGAGGSSYNEQFFGPGTRLTVL.

The V and J genes are TRBV30 and TRBJ2-3; 7 nucleotides align to TRBD1. The CDR3 extends over 13 amino acids. V trimming: 3 bases; J trimming: 8 bases; junction bases outside the gene matches: 8. Germline loops: CDR1 GTSNPN, CDR2 SVGIG (reference sequence). This CDR3 is CAWRGQKLGTQYF. The CDR3 region has the DNA TGTGCCTGGAGGGGACAGAAGTTGGGTACGCAGTATTTT.